The clone carrying this T cell receptor beta chain was counted between two and nine times. Its target is unknown. The data belong to a study of blood T cells in healthy people across ages. Total RNA extraction produced at least 6 micrograms (per sample) for the study. Findings and caveats of the study: No one knew whether donors had CMV, which possibly confounded expanded clonotype changes. Age advanced and TCR beta diversity per million T cells fell, roughly linearly. Long-lived and aged donors differed, with more naive CD4+ cells and higher diversity in the long-lived.

Through a sample-barcoded 5' primer and a J-beta primer mix, a second PCR was run for about 7 to 12 cycles. One entry per CDR3 protein, called by TCRdb with MiXCR from the 5' RACE reads. The table lists about 1,400,000 distinct CDR3 sequences, approximately 42% of them singletons. V was pared by 3 bases and J by 5 bases, with 17 bases between. CDR3 length: 15 amino acids. CDR1 is SGDLS and CDR2 is YYNGEE in the germline V gene. This sequence originates from a young woman in good health. Sequences were obtained from blood. The rearrangement links TRBV9 to TRBJ1-2; TRBD1 is a possible D gene (6 bases). CDR3 coding DNA: TGTGCCAGCAGCGCAACCCGGGACAATGGGTATGGCTACACCTTC. Translation gives CASSATRDNGYGYTF.